These T cell receptor beta chains were read from a single sample in a study of response to subunit inactivated influenza vaccine. MiXCR was run by TCRdb on the RT-PCR reads, yielding one entry per CDR3 protein. The data hold about 530,000 distinct CDR3 sequences, with 12% observed a single time. The source was PBMCs from blood, collected on the day of vaccination. These receptors all stem from a man over 45 who received an inactivated influenza vaccine. Each CDR3 is given with its conserved first and last residue. D genes are given only for firm matches. Not all rows give a size; the values are once, few, many and, for expanded clones, a class.

TRBJ1-5	TRBV6-5	NA	NA	TGTGCCAGCCGAGTTATGGTGAGCAGCAATCAGCCCCAGCATTTT	CASRVMVSSNQPQHF
TRBJ1-5	TRBV20-1	TRBD1	few	TGCAGTGCTAGAGGAAGTGCAGGGGGCTCATATCAGCCCCAGCATTTT	CSARGSAGGSYQPQHF
TRBJ2-2	TRBV12-3/TRBV12-4	NA	NA	TGTGCCAGTCTGAGAACCGGGGAGCTGTTTTTT	CASLRTGELFF
TRBJ2-7	TRBV5-1	NA	many	TGCGCCAGCAGCTTGGCCCTAACAGACCTGATCTACGAGCAGTACTTC	CASSLALTDLIYEQYF
TRBJ2-2	TRBV11-2	NA	many	TGTGCCAGCAGCTTAGACAGCGGGTCCGGGGAGCTGTTTTTT	CASSLDSGSGELFF
TRBJ2-1	TRBV5-1	TRBD1	NA	TGCGCCAGCAGCTGGGGCGCAGGGGGCTCGGAACACAATGAGCAGTTCTTC	CASSWGAGGSEHNEQFF
TRBJ1-2	TRBV6-5	NA	once	TGTGCCAGCAGTTACTCGCTAGTCAGGTCGGATGGCTACACCTTC	CASSYSLVRSDGYTF
TRBJ2-2	TRBV6-5	NA	NA	TGTGCCAGCAGTTCCCTACGGAACACCGGGGAGCTGTTTTTT	CASSSLRNTGELFF
TRBJ2-7	TRBV20-1	NA	few	TGCAGTGCTCAGACAGGCTACGAGCAGTACTTC	CSAQTGYEQYF
TRBJ2-7	TRBV19	NA	few	TGTGCCAGTAGTATGAAGCGGAGAGGGGAGCAGTACTTC	CASSMKRRGEQYF
TRBJ2-1	TRBV7-3	TRBD2	NA	TGTGCCAGCAGCTCCACGACTAGCAGGGAGCAGTTCTTC	CASSSTTSREQFF
TRBJ2-3	TRBV4-3	NA	NA	TGCGCCAGCAGCCAAGATGGGCAGTCAGGGAGGACAGATACGCAGTATTTT	CASSQDGQSGRTDTQYF
TRBJ2-3	TRBV29-1	NA	NA	TGCAGCGTTCCACGCCGGGGTGCTAGCACAGATACGCAGTATTTT	CSVPRRGASTDTQYF
TRBJ1-2	TRBV4-3	NA	NA	TGCGCCAGCAGCCAAGGATTTTGGGCAGATAACTATGGCTACACCTTC	CASSQGFWADNYGYTF
TRBJ2-5	TRBV28	TRBD2	NA	TGTGCCAGCAGTTTTCTGGAGGCGGGAGGGCCCCGAGAGACCCAGTACTTC	CASSFLEAGGPRETQYF
TRBJ2-3	TRBV20-1	TRBD2	NA	TGCAGTGCTAGAGATCTACGGGGGACTAACACAGATACGCAGTATTTT	CSARDLRGTNTDTQYF
TRBJ1-4	TRBV7-8	NA	many	TGTGCCAGCAGCTTAGCCAGATTTCGGACTAATGAAAAACTGTTTTTT	CASSLARFRTNEKLFF
TRBJ1-2	TRBV6-1	NA	few	TGTGCCAGCAGTGAAGTAGAGGGAGGCGGCTATGGCTACACCTTC	CASSEVEGGGYGYTF
TRBJ2-5	TRBV5-1	NA	few	TGCGCCAGCAGCCCACTGACAGGGAGGGAGACCCAGTACTTC	CASSPLTGRETQYF
TRBJ2-7	TRBV7-8	NA	NA	TGTGCCAGCAGCGAAGCGACTAGTTCGGACGAGCAGTACTTC	CASSEATSSDEQYF
TRBJ2-7	TRBV6-2/TRBV6-3	TRBD1	few	TGTGCCAGCAGACAAGGACAGGGACAAAACTACGAGCAGTACTTC	CASRQGQGQNYEQYF
TRBJ1-1	TRBV20-1	NA	few	TGCAGTGCTACGGGACACTTGAACACTGAAGCTTTCTTT	CSATGHLNTEAFF
TRBJ1-4	TRBV5-8	NA	NA	TGTGCCAGCAGATCGGGACGGATGAATGAAAAACTGTTTTTT	CASRSGRMNEKLFF
TRBJ2-1	TRBV4-3	TRBD1	many	TGCGCCAGCAGCCAAGACAGGACAGGGTTCTACAATGAGCAGTTCTTC	CASSQDRTGFYNEQFF
TRBJ2-7	TRBV6-2/TRBV6-3	NA	NA	TGTGCCAGCACCGGGACTCTTGGGGGTTACTACGAGCAGTACTTC	CASTGTLGGYYEQYF
TRBJ2-1	TRBV24-1	NA	NA	TGTGCCACCAGTGATGGCAGCATGGCTGAGCAGTTCTTC	CATSDGSMAEQFF
TRBJ1-1	TRBV5-1	TRBD1	NA	TGCGCCAGCAGCTTGGATCGCCGGGACAGGGTCGTCACTGAAGCTTTCTTT	CASSLDRRDRVVTEAFF
TRBJ2-2	TRBV27	NA	NA	TGTGCCAGCAGTCGGGCCGGGACCTACACCGGGGAGCTGTTTTTT	CASSRAGTYTGELFF
TRBJ2-3	TRBV7-2	TRBD2	NA	TGTGCCAGCAGCTGGGCTAGCGGGAGTCAAGATACGCAGTATTTT	CASSWASGSQDTQYF
TRBJ1-1	TRBV4-3	NA	NA	TGCGCCAGCAGCCCCTTTATGAACACTGAAGCTTTCTTT	CASSPFMNTEAFF
TRBJ1-1	TRBV7-6	NA	few	TGTGCCAGCAGCGAAGGCTTCAGGAGGCCGGACACTGAAGCTTTCTTT	CASSEGFRRPDTEAFF
TRBJ2-7	TRBV4-3	TRBD2	NA	TGCGCCAGCAGCCTACTAGCGATGGGGTCCGAGCAGTACTTC	CASSLLAMGSEQYF
TRBJ2-1	TRBV4-2	TRBD1	many	TGTGCCAGCAGGAATAATCAGGGGGAAGAGCAGTTCTTC	CASRNNQGEEQFF
TRBJ2-3	TRBV20-1	TRBD2	NA	TGCAGTGCTAGTACTAGCGGGAGGGAGACAGATACGCAGTATTTT	CSASTSGRETDTQYF
TRBJ2-7	TRBV6-5	TRBD1	few	TGTGCCAGCAGTTCCCGGGACAGGGGGTTCCACGAGCAGTACTTC	CASSSRDRGFHEQYF
TRBJ2-5	TRBV5-5	NA	few	TGTGCCACCCCCCCGGACAGAGTACAAGAGACCCAGTACTTC	CATPPDRVQETQYF
TRBJ2-5	TRBV20-1	NA	many	TGCAGTGCTAGAGACATCGACGCGGGGGAGACCCAGTACTTC	CSARDIDAGETQYF
TRBJ2-5	TRBV6-5	NA	many	TGTGCCAGCAGTTCCCTCGGGGCACAAGAGACCCAGTACTTC	CASSSLGAQETQYF
TRBJ1-5	TRBV5-1	NA	NA	TGCGCCAGCAGCTTGGCAGGGCTCGATCAGCCCCAGCATTTT	CASSLAGLDQPQHF
TRBJ2-7	TRBV11-2	NA	NA	TGTGCCAGCAGCCTACTCGGACCCTACGAGCAGTACTTC	CASSLLGPYEQYF
TRBJ1-4	TRBV5-1	NA	many	TGCGCCAGCAGATCCCAAGGGGGGCCAGGAGAAAAACTGTTTTTT	CASRSQGGPGEKLFF
TRBJ1-5	TRBV3-1	NA	few	TGTGCCAGCTCACGGACACCTAATCAGCCCCAGCATTTT	CASSRTPNQPQHF
TRBJ2-6	TRBV28	TRBD2	NA	TGTGCCATCAAGAGCGGGAGTTTAACCGGGGCCAACGTCCTGACTTTC	CAIKSGSLTGANVLTF
TRBJ2-1	TRBV7-9	TRBD2	many	TGTGCCAGCAGCTTAGCGGTCCCAAGGGAGGGGCAGTTCTTC	CASSLAVPREGQFF
TRBJ2-5	TRBV7-2	NA	few	TGTGCCAGCAGCTTTAACAGGCAAGAGACCCAGTACTTC	CASSFNRQETQYF
TRBJ2-2	TRBV7-8	NA	few	TGTGCCAGCAGCTTACGGCACACCGGGGAGCTGTTTTTT	CASSLRHTGELFF
TRBJ2-7	TRBV10-3	NA	many	TGTGCCATCAGTGAGTCTGCCTACTACGAGCAGTACTTC	CAISESAYYEQYF
TRBJ2-6	TRBV12-3/TRBV12-4	NA	NA	TGTGCCAGCAGTTCCCCGTCCTCTCACTCTCCAGGGTACTCTGGGGCCAACGTCCTGACTTTC	CASSSPSSHSPGYSGANVLTF
TRBJ2-1	TRBV20-1	NA	few	TGCAGTGCTAAGAGCCCGGCGAGTTACAATGAGCAGTTCTTC	CSAKSPASYNEQFF
TRBJ2-3	TRBV20-1	TRBD1	NA	TGCAGTGCTCTCGATAGGACAGGGGCGAGCACAGATACGCAGTATTTT	CSALDRTGASTDTQYF